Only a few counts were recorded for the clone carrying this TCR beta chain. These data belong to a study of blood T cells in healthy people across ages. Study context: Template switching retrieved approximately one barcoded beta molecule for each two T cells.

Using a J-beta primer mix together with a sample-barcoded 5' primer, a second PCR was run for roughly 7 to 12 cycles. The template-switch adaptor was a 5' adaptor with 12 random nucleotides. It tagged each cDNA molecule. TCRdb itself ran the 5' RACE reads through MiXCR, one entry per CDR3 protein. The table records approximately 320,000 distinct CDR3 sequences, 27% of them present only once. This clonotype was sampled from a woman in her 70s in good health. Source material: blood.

Here the CDR3 reads CASSPHRSIANYNEQFF. The CDR3 nucleotides read TGTGCCAGCAGCCCACACCGTAGTATAGCGAACTACAATGAGCAGTTCTTC. The gene calls are TRBV3-1 and TRBJ2-1, with a weak D call TRBD2 (5 bases). The V end lost 4 bases, the J end lost 3 bases, and 19 bases lay between the germline ends. The CDR3 is made up of 17 amino acids. Germline V lookup: CDR1 LGHDT, CDR2 YNNKEL (reference sequence).